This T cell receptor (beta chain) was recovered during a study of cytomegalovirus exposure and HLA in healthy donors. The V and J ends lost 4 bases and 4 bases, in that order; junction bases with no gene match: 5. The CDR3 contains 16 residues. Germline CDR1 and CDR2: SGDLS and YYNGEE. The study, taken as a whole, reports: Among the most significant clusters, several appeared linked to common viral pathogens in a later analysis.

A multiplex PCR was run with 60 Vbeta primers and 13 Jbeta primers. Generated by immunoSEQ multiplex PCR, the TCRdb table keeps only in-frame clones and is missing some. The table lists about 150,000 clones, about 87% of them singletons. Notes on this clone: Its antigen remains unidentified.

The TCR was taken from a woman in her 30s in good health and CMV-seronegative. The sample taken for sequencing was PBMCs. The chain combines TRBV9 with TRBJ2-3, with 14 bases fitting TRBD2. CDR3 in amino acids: CASSTRLAGGSDTQYF. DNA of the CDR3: TGTGCCAGCAGCACTCGACTAGCGGGAGGGTCAGATACGCAGTATTTT.